This T cell receptor beta chain was observed in a study of metastatic and nonmetastatic thyroid tumors. General observations from the study: In blood and tumor, TCR beta diversity was reportedly significantly higher in malignant thyroid tumors than in benign nodules.

Germline CDR1 reads WNHNN; CDR2 reads SYGVQD (reference sequence). The V and J ends lost 2 bases and 6 bases, in that order; junction bases with no gene match: 7. This CDR3 spans 15 amino acids. As handled by the study authors: A classifier of distant metastasis in papillary thyroid cancer was built from CDR3 differences (across clinicopathological groups). TCRdb reanalyzed the PCR reads with MiXCR. The authors' filters were not applied to this entry. The repertoire holds tens of thousands of clones, with approximately 20% as singletons. Thyroid surgery had not been preceded by any treatment in any patient. This clone was detected ten times or more. Its antigen is unknown.

Sequenced material: blood. The gene calls are TRBV10-1 and TRBJ2-1, with 7 bases matching TRBD1. This TCR came from a female donor with papillary thyroid cancer or a benign thyroid nodule (not recorded which). Some clones in this sample may be carry-over from other donors' samples. CDR3 residues: CASSEAGGRGNEQFF. The DNA of the CDR3 is TGCGCCAGCAGTGAGGCAGGGGGTAGAGGCAATGAGCAGTTCTTC.